This TCR beta chain was retrieved from a study of blood T cell repertoires in COVID-19. Methods used by the authors: By means of reference gene primer amplification, nucleated cell counts were estimated. TCRdb's copy holds only in-frame clones and misses some; the assay was immunoSEQ multiplex PCR. V and J calls and clone size follow that table, whereas D and trimming were derived from the DNA. The sample consists of about 490,000 clones, roughly 85% of them appearing once. The table lists this clone with a few counts. With V trimmed by 4 bases and J by 0 bases, 7 bases remained unmatched. There are 16 residues in the CDR3. CDR1 is LNHDA, CDR2 SQIVND, per germline (reference sequence).

The J gene is TRBJ2-7, the V gene TRBV19; 9 nucleotides line up with TRBD2. The clonotype originates from a human donor in a cohort sampled during active COVID-19. Sequenced input: peripheral blood. CDR3 DNA sequence: TGTGCCAGTAGTACCCAACTAGCGGGCGGCTCCTACGAGCAGTACTTC. Amino acid sequence: CASSTQLAGGSYEQYF.